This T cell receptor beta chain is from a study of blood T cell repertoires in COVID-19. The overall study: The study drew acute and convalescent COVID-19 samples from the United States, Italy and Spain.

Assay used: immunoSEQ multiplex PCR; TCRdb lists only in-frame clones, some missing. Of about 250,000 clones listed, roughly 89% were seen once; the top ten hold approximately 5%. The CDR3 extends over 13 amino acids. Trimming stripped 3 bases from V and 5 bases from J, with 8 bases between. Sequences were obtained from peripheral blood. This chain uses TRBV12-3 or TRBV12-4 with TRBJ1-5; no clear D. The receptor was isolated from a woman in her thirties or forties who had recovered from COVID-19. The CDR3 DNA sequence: TGTGCCAGCAGTTTGCAGTTCGATCAGCCCCAGCATTTT. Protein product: CASSLQFDQPQHF.